This TCR beta chain was observed in a study of T cells in Graves' hyperthyroidism and ophthalmopathy. CDR1 is MGHRA and CDR2 is YSYEKL in the germline V gene. This CDR3 is built from 14 residues. Trimming took 4 bases from V and 4 from J, leaving 13 bases between them. RNA transcripts provided the source from which TCR beta CDR3 regions were amplified. With the HTBI primer set, the TCR CDR3 went through a first round of RT-PCR. TCRdb fed the multiplex PCR reads into MiXCR, producing one record per CDR3 protein. The table lists 530,000 or so distinct CDR3 sequences, around 22% of them singletons, with about 11% in the top ten. Study results and caveats: The majority of expanded thyroid clonotypes above 0.001 also appeared in blood. From stable hyperthyroidism, ophthalmopathy was separated by a 13 V-J model.

In regard to this clonotype: The antigen is not known.

The chain links TRBV4-1 to TRBJ1-2; weak D call: TRBD1 (6 bases). This TCR derives from a woman under 40 with Graves' ophthalmopathy. The specimen was blood. This chain's CDR3 is CASSPGGQGYGYTF. The DNA for the CDR3 is TGCGCCAGCAGCCCCGGGGGCCAGGGCTATGGCTACACCTTC.